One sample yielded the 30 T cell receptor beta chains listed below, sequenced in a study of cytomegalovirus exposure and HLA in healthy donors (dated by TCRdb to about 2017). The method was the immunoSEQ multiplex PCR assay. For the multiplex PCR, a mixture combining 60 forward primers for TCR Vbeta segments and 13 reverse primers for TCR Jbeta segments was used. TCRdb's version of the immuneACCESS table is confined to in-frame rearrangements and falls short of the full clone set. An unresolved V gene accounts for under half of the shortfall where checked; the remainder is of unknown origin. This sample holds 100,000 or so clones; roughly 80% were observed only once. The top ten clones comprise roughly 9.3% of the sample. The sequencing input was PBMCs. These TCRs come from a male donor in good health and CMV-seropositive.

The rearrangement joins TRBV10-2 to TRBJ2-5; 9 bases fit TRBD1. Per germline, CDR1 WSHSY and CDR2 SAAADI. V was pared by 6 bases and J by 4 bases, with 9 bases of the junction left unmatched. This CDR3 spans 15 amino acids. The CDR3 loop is CASRGQGTSRETQYF. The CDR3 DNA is TGCGCCAGCAGAGGACAGGGGACGTCCAGAGAGACCCAGTACTTC.

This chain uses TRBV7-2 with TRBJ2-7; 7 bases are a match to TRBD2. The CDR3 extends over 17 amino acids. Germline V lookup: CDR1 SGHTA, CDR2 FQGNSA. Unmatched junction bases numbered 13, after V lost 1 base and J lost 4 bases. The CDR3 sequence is CASSLEPSRLAIYEQYF. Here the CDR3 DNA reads TGTGCCAGCAGCTTAGAGCCCTCCCGACTAGCTATTTACGAGCAGTACTTC.

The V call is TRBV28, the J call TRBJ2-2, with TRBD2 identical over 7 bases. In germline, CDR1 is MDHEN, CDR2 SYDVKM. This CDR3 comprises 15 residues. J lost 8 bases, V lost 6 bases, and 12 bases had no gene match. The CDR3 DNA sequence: TGTGCCAGCAGCCTTGCTCTAGCGGCCCCTGGGGAGCTGTTTTTT. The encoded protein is CASSLALAAPGELFF. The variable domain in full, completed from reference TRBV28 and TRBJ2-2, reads DVKVTQSSRYLVKRTGEKVFLECVQDMDHENMFWYRQDPGLGLRLIYFSYDVKMKEKGDIPEGYSVSREKKERFSLILESASTNQTSMYLCASSLALAAPGELFFGEGSRLTVL.

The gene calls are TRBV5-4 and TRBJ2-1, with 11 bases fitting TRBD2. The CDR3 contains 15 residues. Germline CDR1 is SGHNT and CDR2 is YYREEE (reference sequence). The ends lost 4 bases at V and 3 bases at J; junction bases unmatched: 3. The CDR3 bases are TGTGCCAGCAGCGTCGGACTAGCGGGCTACAATGAGCAGTTCTTC. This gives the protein CASSVGLAGYNEQFF.

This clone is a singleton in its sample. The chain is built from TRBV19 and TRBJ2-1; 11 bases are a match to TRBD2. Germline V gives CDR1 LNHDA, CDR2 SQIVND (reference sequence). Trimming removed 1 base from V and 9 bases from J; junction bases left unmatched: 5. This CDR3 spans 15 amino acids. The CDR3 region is CASSIASGRSIEQFF. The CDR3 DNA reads TGTGCCAGTAGTATAGCTAGCGGGAGGTCGATTGAGCAGTTCTTC. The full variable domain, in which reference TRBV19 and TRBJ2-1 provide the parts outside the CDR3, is DGGITQSPKYLFRKEGQNVTLSCEQNLNHDAMYWYRQDPGQGLRLIYYSQIVNDFQKGDIAEGYSVSREKKESFPLTVTSAQKNPTAFYLCASSIASGRSIEQFFGPGTRLTVL.

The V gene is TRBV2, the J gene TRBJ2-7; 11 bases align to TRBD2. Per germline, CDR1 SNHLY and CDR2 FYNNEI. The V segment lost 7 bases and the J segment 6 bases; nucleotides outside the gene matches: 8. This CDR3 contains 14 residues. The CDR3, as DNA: TGTGCCAGCATCAAGCGGGGGACTAGCGGCGAGCAGTACTTC. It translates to CASIKRGTSGEQYF.

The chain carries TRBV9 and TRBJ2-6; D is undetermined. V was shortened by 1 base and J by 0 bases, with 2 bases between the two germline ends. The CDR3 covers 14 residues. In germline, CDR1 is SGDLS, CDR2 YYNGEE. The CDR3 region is CASSVYSGANVLTF. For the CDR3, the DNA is TGTGCCAGCAGCGTATACTCTGGGGCCAACGTCCTGACTTTC.

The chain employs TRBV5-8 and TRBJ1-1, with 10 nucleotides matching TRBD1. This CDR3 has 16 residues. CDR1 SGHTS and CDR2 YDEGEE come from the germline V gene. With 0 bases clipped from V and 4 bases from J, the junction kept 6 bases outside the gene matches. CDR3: CASSLGDRGLGTEAFF. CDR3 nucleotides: TGTGCCAGCAGCTTGGGTGACAGGGGGCTGGGCACTGAAGCTTTCTTT.

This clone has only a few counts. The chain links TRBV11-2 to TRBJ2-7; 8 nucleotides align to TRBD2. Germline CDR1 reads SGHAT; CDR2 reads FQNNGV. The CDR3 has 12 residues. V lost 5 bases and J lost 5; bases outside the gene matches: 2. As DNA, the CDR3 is TGTGCCAGCAGCCGGGAGGGTGACGAGCAGTACTTC. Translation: CASSREGDEQYF.

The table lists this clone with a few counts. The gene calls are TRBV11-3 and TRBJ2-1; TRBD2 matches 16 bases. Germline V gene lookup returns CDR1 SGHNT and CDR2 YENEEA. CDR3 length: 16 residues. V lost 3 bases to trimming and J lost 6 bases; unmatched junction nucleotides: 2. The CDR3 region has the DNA TGTGCCAGCAGCTTGGGGACTAGCGGGAGGGTCAATGAGCAGTTCTTC. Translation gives CASSLGTSGRVNEQFF.

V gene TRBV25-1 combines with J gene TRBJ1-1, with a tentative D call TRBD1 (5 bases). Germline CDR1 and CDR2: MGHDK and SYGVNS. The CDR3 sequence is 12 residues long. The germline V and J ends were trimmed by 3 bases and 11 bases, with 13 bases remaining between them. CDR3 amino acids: CASSDWAQGAFF. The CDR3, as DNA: TGTGCCAGCAGTGATTGGGCCCAGGGCGCTTTCTTT. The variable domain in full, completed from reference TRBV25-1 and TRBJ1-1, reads EADIYQTPRYLVIGTGKKITLECSQTMGHDKMYWYQQDPGMELHLIHYSYGVNSTEKGDLSSESTVSRIRTEHFPLTLESARPSHTSQYLCASSDWAQGAFFGQGTRLTVV.

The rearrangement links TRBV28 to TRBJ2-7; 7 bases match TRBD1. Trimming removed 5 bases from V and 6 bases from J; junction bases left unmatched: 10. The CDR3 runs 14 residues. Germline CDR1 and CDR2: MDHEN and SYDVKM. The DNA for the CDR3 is TGTGCCAGCAGTCCCTGGCCTGACAGGGTCGAGCAGTACTTC. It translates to CASSPWPDRVEQYF.

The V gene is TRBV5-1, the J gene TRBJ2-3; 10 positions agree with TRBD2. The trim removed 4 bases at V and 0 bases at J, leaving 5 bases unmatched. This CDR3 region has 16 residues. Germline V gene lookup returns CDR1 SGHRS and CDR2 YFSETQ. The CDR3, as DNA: TGCGCCAGCAGCACTAGGACTAGCGGCAGCACAGATACGCAGTATTTT. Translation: CASSTRTSGSTDTQYF.

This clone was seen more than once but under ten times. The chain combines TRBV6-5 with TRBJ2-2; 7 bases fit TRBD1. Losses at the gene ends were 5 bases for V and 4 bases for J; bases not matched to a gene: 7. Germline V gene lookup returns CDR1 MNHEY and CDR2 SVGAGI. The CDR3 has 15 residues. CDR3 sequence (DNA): TGTGCCAGCAGTCTCCGACAGGGTCCCACCGGGGAGCTGTTTTTT. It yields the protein CASSLRQGPTGELFF.

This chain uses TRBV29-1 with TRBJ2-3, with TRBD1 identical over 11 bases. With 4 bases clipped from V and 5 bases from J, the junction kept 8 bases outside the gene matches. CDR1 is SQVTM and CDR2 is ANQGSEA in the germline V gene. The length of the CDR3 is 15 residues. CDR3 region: CSVGGTGGFGDTQYF. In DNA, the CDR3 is TGCAGCGTTGGGGGGACAGGGGGATTCGGAGATACGCAGTATTTT.

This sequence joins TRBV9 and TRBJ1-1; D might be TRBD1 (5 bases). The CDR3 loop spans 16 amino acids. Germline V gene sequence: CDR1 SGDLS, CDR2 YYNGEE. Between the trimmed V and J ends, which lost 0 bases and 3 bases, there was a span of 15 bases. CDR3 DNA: TGTGCCAGCAGCGTAGCTGGAGATGGGGCTCACACTGAAGCTTTCTTT. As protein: CASSVAGDGAHTEAFF.

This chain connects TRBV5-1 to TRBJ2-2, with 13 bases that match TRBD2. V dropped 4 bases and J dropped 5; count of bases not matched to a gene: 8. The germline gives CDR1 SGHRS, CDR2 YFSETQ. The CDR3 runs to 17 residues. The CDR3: CASSAFGLAGETGELFF. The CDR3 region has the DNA TGCGCCAGCAGCGCATTCGGACTAGCGGGAGAAACCGGGGAGCTGTTTTTT.

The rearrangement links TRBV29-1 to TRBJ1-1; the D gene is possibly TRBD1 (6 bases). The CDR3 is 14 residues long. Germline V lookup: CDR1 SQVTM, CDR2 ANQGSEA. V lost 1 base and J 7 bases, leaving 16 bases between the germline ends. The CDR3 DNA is TGCAGCGTTGAAGGGGGAAGGGGGGGCGGTGAAGCTTTCTTT. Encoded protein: CSVEGGRGGGEAFF.

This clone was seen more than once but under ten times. The CDR3 DNA reads TGTGCCAGTATAGCGAGCGGGAGTTACCCAAGCAACAATGAGCAGTTCTTC. Translated: CASIASGSYPSNNEQFF. This sequence joins TRBV19 and TRBJ2-1; 8 nucleotides match TRBD2. V was clipped by 7 bases and J by 5 bases; unmatched bases: 16. This CDR3 has 17 amino acids. Germline V gives CDR1 LNHDA, CDR2 SQIVND (reference sequence).

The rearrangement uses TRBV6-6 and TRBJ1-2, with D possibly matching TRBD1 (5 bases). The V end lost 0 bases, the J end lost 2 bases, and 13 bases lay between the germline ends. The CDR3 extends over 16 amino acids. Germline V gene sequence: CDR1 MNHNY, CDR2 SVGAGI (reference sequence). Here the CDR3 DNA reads TGTGCCAGCAGTTACTCCCCTCGGGGGTTGAACTATGGCTACACCTTC. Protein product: CASSYSPRGLNYGYTF.

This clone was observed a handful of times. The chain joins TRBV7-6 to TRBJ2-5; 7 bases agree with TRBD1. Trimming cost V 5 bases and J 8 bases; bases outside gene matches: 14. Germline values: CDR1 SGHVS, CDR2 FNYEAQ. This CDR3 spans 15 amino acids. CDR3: CASSKGQARLVTQYF. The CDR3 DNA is TGTGCCAGCAGCAAAGGACAGGCGAGACTGGTAACCCAGTACTTC.

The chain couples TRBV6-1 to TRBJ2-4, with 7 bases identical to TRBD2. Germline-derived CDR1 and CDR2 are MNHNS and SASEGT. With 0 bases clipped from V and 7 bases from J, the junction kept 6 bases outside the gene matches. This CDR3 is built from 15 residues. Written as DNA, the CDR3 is TGTGCCAGCAGTGAAGCGGCAGGGAGGGAGAACATTCAGTACTTC. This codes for CASSEAAGRENIQYF.

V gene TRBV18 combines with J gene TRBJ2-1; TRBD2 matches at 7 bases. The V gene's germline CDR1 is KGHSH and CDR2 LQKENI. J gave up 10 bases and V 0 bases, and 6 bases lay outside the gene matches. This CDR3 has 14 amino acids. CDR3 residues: CASSPPSSTSEQFF. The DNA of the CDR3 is TGTGCCAGCTCACCACCGAGCTCGACTAGCGAGCAGTTCTTC. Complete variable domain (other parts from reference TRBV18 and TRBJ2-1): NAGVMQNPRHLVRRRGQEARLRCSPMKGHSHVYWYRQLPEEGLKFMVYLQKENIIDESGMPKERFSAEFPKEGPSILRIQQVVRGDSAAYFCASSPPSSTSEQFFGPGTRLTVL.

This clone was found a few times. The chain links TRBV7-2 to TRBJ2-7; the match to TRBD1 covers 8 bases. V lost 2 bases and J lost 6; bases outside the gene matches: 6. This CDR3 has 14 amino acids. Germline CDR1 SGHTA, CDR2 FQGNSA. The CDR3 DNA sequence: TGTGCCAGCAGCTTATTGGCAGGGGGCGGCGAGCAGTACTTC. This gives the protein CASSLLAGGGEQYF.

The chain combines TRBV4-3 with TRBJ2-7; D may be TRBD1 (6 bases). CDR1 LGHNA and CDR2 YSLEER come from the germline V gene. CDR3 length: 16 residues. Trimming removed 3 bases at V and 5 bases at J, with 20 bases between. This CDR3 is CASSHQRTDRSHEQYF. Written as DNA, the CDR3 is TGCGCCAGCAGCCACCAAAGAACCGACAGGTCCCACGAGCAGTACTTC.

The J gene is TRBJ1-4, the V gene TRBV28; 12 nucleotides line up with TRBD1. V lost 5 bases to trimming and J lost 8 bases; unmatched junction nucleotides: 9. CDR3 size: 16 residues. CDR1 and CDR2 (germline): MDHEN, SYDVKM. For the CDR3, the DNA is TGTGCCAGCAGTCGGGACAGGGGGCGGGAAGGGGAAAAACTGTTTTTT. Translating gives CASSRDRGREGEKLFF. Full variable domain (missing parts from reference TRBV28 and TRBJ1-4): DVKVTQSSRYLVKRTGEKVFLECVQDMDHENMFWYRQDPGLGLRLIYFSYDVKMKEKGDIPEGYSVSREKKERFSLILESASTNQTSMYLCASSRDRGREGEKLFFGSGTQLSVL.

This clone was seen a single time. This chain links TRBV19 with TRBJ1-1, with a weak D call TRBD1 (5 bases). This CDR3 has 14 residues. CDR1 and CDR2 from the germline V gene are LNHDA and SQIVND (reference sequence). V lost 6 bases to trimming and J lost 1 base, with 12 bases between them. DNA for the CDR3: TGTGCCAGTAGGACAGTTCCGGGGAACACTGAAGCTTTCTTT. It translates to CASRTVPGNTEAFF.

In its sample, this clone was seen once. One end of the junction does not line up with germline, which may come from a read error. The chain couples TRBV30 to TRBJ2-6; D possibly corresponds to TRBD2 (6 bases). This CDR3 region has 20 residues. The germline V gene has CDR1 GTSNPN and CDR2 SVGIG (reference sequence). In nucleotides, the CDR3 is TGTGCCTGGATAGCGGCTAAGTTACACGGGGGAGGCGGTGGGGCCAACGGCCTGACTTTC. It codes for CAWIAAKLHGGGGGANGLTF.

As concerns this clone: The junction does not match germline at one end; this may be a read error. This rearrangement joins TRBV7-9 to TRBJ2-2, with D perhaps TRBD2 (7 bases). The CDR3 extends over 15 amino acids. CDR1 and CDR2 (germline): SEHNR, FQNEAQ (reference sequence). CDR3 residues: CSSRGGASNTGELFF. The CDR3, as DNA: TGTTCCAGCAGGGGAGGGGCCTCGAACACCGGGGAGCTGTTTTTT.

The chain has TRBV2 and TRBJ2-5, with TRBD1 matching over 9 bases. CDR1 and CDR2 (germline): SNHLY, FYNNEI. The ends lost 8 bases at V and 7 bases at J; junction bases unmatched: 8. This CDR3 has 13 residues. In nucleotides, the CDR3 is TGTGCCAGCGGGGACAGGGTACGAAGGACCCAGTACTTC. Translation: CASGDRVRRTQYF.